These T cell receptor beta chains were read from a single sample in a study of T cell responses to AZD1222 COVID-19 vaccine. Here immunoSEQ multiplex PCR was the method, and the copy in TCRdb shows in-frame clones only, minus some. This table has about 140,000 clones, 88% appearing once. This specimen was peripheral blood, taken 28 days after the second AZD1222 dose. These receptors came from an adult who received the AZD1222 COVID-19 vaccine. The CDR3 runs from the conserved cysteine through the conserved F or W. The D gene is left open where the match is weak. Expanded clones get a size class; other rows say once, few or many, or leave the size out.

TRBJ2-7 | . | . | TRBV7-3 | 13 | CASSLTWADEQYF | TGTGCCAGCAGCTTAACGTGGGCAGACGAGCAGTACTTC
TRBJ1-1 | . | . | TRBV29-1 | 15 | CSVAAGYRENTEAFF | TGCAGCGTGGCGGCTGGATACAGGGAGAACACTGAAGCTTTCTTT
TRBJ2-1 | . | TRBD2 | TRBV11-2 | 18 | CASSAYPPLAGGNNEQFF | TGTGCCAGCAGCGCATATCCCCCTTTAGCGGGAGGTAACAATGAGCAGTTCTTC
TRBJ1-1 | . | . | TRBV5-8 | 14 | CASSLGGSGTEAFF | TGTGCCAGCAGCTTGGGTGGGTCGGGCACTGAAGCTTTCTTT
TRBJ1-1 | . | . | TRBV7-9 | 13 | CASSWSNGPEAFF | TGTGCCAGCAGCTGGTCCAATGGCCCTGAAGCTTTCTTT
TRBJ1-1 | . | . | TRBV6-5 | 13 | CASGLERDTEAFF | TGTGCCAGTGGCCTTGAGAGGGACACTGAAGCTTTCTTT
TRBJ2-5 | . | . | TRBV6-2/TRBV6-3 | 11 | CASSETQAQYF | TGTGCCAGCAGCGAAACCCAAGCCCAGTACTTC
TRBJ2-7 | . | . | TRBV19 | 12 | CASKGGGDEQYF | TGTGCCAGTAAGGGAGGAGGCGACGAGCAGTACTTC
TRBJ1-6 | . | . | TRBV28 | 13 | CASRGEGPSPLHF | TGTGCCAGCAGGGGGGAGGGTCCCTCACCCCTCCACTTT
TRBJ1-5 | . | . | TRBV6-5 | 16 | CASSSDFRDSNQPQHF | TGTGCCAGCAGTTCCGATTTCAGGGATAGCAATCAGCCCCAGCATTTT
TRBJ1-2 | once | . | TRBV4-1 | 15 | CASSQLLGGNYGYTF | TGCGCCAGCAGCCAACTATTGGGGGGAAACTATGGCTACACCTTC
TRBJ1-2 | many | TRBD1 | TRBV5-5 | 12 | CASSRGTGSYTF | TGTGCCAGCAGCCGCGGGACAGGGTCCTACACCTTC
TRBJ1-1 | . | . | TRBV18 | 16 | CASSLTDGGMNTEAFF | TGTGCCAGCTCACTTACGGACGGCGGGATGAACACTGAAGCTTTCTTT
TRBJ1-3 | . | TRBD1 | TRBV7-9 | 16 | CASSSGVQGYGNTIYF | TGTGCCAGCAGCTCCGGGGTACAGGGGTACGGAAACACCATATATTTT
TRBJ1-5 | . | TRBD1 | TRBV30 | 17 | CAWSVPRPDRGLQPQHF | TGTGCCTGGAGTGTACCCAGACCGGACAGGGGGCTTCAGCCCCAGCATTTT
TRBJ1-1 | . | . | TRBV7-2 | 13 | CASSFSVNTEAFF | TGTGCCAGCAGCTTTTCCGTGAACACTGAAGCTTTCTTT
TRBJ1-5 | . | . | TRBV30 | 14 | CAWSVGGTNQPQHF | TGTGCCTGGAGTGTAGGAGGTACCAATCAGCCCCAGCATTTT
TRBJ2-3 | . | . | TRBV7-2 | 14 | CASSSRLQTDTQYF | TGTGCCAGCAGCTCGAGACTGCAAACAGATACGCAGTATTTT
TRBJ2-7 | . | . | TRBV11-2 | 15 | CASSLLGGEAYEQYF | TGTGCCAGCAGCCTCCTGGGCGGGGAGGCCTACGAGCAGTACTTC
TRBJ1-3 | . | . | TRBV6-5 | 14 | CASSYGGGGNTIYF | TGTGCCAGCAGTTACGGGGGGGGAGGAAACACCATATATTTT
TRBJ1-6 | once | TRBD1 | TRBV28 | 17 | CASSYYRGKPYNSPLHF | TGTGCCAGCAGCTACTACAGGGGGAAACCGTATAATTCACCCCTCCACTTT
TRBJ2-1 | . | TRBD2 | TRBV29-1 | 14 | CSARRTSGYNEQFF | TGCAGCGCCCGAAGGACTAGCGGGTACAATGAGCAGTTCTTC
TRBJ2-3 | . | TRBD2 | TRBV18 | 18 | CASSPQSTSGGATDTQYF | TGTGCCAGCTCACCCCAGTCGACTAGCGGGGGGGCTACAGATACGCAGTATTTT
TRBJ2-3 | . | TRBD2 | TRBV20-1 | 15 | CSASGRGGVADTQYF | TGCAGTGCTAGTGGGCGGGGGGGCGTCGCAGATACGCAGTATTTT
TRBJ1-1 | . | . | TRBV2 | 15 | CASSPTSSGNTEAFF | TGTGCCAGCAGTCCCACTTCTTCAGGAAACACTGAAGCTTTCTTT